The sequence of this TCR beta chain was determined in a study of OX40 agonist ivuxolimab in advanced cancers. Assay used: immunoSEQ multiplex PCR; TCRdb lists only in-frame clones, some missing. The data contain over 80,000 clones, 86% of them singletons. CDR1 and CDR2 from the germline V gene are SNHLY and FYNNEI. The CDR3 runs 12 residues. Trimming removed 2 bases at V and 6 bases at J, with 7 bases between. The rearrangement uses TRBV2 and TRBJ1-1; no clear D. The TCR comes from an adult with an advanced solid tumor such as melanoma, head and neck, liver or kidney cancer. The source was CD4+ or CD8+ T cells sorted from blood, collected in a trial of the OX40 agonist ivuxolimab. The CDR3 protein is CASSELFAEAFF. The CDR3 DNA reads TGTGCCAGCAGTGAACTTTTTGCTGAAGCTTTCTTT.